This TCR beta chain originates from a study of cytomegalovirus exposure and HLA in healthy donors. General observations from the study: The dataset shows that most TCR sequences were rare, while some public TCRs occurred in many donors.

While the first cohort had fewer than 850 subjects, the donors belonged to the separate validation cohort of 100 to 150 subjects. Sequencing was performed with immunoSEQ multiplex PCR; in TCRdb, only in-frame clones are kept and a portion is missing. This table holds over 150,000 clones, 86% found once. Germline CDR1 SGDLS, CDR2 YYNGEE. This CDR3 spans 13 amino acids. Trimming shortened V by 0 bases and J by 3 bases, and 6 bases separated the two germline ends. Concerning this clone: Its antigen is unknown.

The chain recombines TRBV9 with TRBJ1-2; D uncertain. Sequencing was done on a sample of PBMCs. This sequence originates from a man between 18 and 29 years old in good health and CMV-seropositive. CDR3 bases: TGTGCCAGCAGCGTAGCTTCAGACTATGGCTACACCTTC. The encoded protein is CASSVASDYGYTF.